The rows below give T cell receptor beta chains drawn from one sample of a study of shared clonotypes between healthy human individuals. TCRdb's copy holds only in-frame clones and misses some; the assay was immunoSEQ multiplex PCR. The table has 2 million to 3 million clones, 90% to 95% seen once. Sequencing was performed on naive CD4+ T cells from PBMCs. The receptors were sampled from a young man in good health. Some clones in this sample may be carry-over from other donors' samples. CDR3s include the opening cysteine and the closing phenylalanine or tryptophan.

v_gene,j_gene,CDR3aa
TRBV28,TRBJ2-7,CASSLGSSGYEQYF
TRBV6-1,TRBJ2-6,CASSEYLRGGESGANVLTF
TRBV7-2,TRBJ2-5,CASSFQGGGETQYF
TRBV14,TRBJ2-1,CASSQDGFWAGYEQFF
TRBV7-2,TRBJ2-7,CASSPTGLDYEQYF
TRBV25-1,TRBJ1-4,CASSAWDRGLEKLFF
TRBV28,TRBJ2-1,CASTSPLGTGAHNEQFF
TRBV6-5,TRBJ2-5,CASSYGAGGRETQYF
TRBV10-1,.,CASSGRDSNYEQYF
TRBV4-1,TRBJ1-6,CASKVGEASASPLHF
TRBV28,TRBJ1-5,CASSRLGTGGNQPQHF
TRBV28,TRBJ2-7,CASSSGQGRYEQYF
TRBV5-6,TRBJ2-7,CASSFRIRAATEQYF
TRBV27,TRBJ2-5,CASSLTGNSGLEETQYF
TRBV11-2,TRBJ2-1,CASSLGGAGHHLTYNEQFF
TRBV7-2,TRBJ2-7,CASSLSGQRTSGRSHEQYF
TRBV5-4,TRBJ2-1,CASSRTGEASNEQFF
TRBV19,TRBJ2-7,CASSTTHGGGSYEQYF
TRBV5-1,TRBJ2-3,CASSLGTGTSGRALYF
TRBV19,TRBJ2-5,CASSMEGGRETQYF
TRBV21-1,TRBJ2-7,CASSSPSDTGQGGQQYF
TRBV18,TRBJ2-7,CASSPGQGRYEQYF
TRBV28,TRBJ2-3,CASAPGTRGSDTQYF
TRBV5-1,TRBJ2-2,CASSLEGGPTGELFF
TRBV4-1,TRBJ2-7,CASSQEGTSLVNEQYF
TRBV11-2,TRBJ1-5,CASSLSDSNQPQHF
TRBV15,TRBJ1-2,CATSREGQWGYTF
TRBV19,TRBJ2-3,CASRPPSGRASTDTQYF
TRBV4-3,TRBJ2-3,CASSQGQGTQYF
TRBV7-9,TRBJ1-6,CASRSGQALSPLHF
TRBV7-8,TRBJ2-7,CASSLADKPYEQYF
TRBV28,TRBJ2-3,CASSPRLTDTQYF
TRBV29-1,TRBJ2-4,CSVAIGAKNIQYF
TRBV7-2,TRBJ1-5,CASSPSLGGTGNLGAQHF
TRBV15,TRBJ2-3,CATSREAVQRVKGTDTQYF
TRBV5-4,TRBJ1-1,CASSGGGADTEAFF
TRBV6-5,TRBJ2-7,CASSWGTAKSYEQYF
TRBV5-6,TRBJ1-1,CASSFRGTEAFF
TRBV19,TRBJ2-5,CASSIGQTQATQYF
TRBV13,TRBJ2-5,CASSLTETQYF
TRBV6-5,TRBJ2-7,CASSLGLAGEQYF